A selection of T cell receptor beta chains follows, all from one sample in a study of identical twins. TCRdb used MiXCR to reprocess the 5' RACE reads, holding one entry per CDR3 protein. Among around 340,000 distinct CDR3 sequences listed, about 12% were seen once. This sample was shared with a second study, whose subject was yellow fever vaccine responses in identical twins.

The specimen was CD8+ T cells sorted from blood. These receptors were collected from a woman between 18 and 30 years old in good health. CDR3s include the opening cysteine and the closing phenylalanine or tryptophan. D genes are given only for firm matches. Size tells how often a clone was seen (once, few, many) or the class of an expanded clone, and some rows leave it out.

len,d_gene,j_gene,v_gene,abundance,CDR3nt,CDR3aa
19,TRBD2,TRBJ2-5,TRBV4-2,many,TGTGCCAGCAGCCAAGAAGTTTCCCTAGCGGGGCGATTCCAAGAGACCCAGTACTTC,CASSQEVSLAGRFQETQYF
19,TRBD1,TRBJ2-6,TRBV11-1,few,TGTGCCAGCAGCTTAGTTCCGGACAGGCACCGCTCTGGGGCCAACGTCCTGACTTTC,CASSLVPDRHRSGANVLTF
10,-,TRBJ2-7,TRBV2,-,TGTGCCAGCAGCGGGACAGAGCAGTACTTC,CASSGTEQYF
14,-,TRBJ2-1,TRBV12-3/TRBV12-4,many,TGTGCCAGCAGTTTCCTGGCCGCTAGCGATGAGCAGTTCTTC,CASSFLAASDEQFF
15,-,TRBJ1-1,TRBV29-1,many,TGCAGCGTTGGGGGGGCCGGGGGCCGGAACACTGAAGCTTTCTTT,CSVGGAGGRNTEAFF
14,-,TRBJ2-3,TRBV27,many,TGTGCCAGCAGTCTGGGGCGGAGCACAGATACGCAGTATTTT,CASSLGRSTDTQYF
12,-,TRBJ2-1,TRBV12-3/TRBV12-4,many,TGTGCCAGCAGTGAGGGGGGTAATGAGCAGTTCTTC,CASSEGGNEQFF
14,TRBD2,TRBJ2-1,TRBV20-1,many,TGCAGTGCTAGGTTCGGGACTAGCGGGAATGAGCAGTTCTTC,CSARFGTSGNEQFF
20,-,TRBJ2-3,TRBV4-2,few,TGTGCCAGCAGCCCTTCCTTTCTGCCTGCGACGTCGGACCGCACAGATACGCAGTATTTT,CASSPSFLPATSDRTDTQYF
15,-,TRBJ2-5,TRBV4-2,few,TGTGCCAGCAGCCAAGTATGGGGGGCCGTAGAGACCCAGTACTTC,CASSQVWGAVETQYF
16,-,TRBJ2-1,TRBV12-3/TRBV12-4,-,TGTGCCACCAAACAAGAAGGCACCCCGTCCTACAATGAGCAGTTCTTC,CATKQEGTPSYNEQFF
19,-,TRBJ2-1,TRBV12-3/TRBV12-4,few,TGTGCCAGCAGTGAGGGTAGGGGAGTTTGGTGGAGCTCCTACAATGAGCAGTTCTTC,CASSEGRGVWWSSYNEQFF
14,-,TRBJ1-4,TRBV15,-,TGTGCCGCCTCAGCCGGGACGCCAAATGAAAAACTGTTTTTT,CAASAGTPNEKLFF
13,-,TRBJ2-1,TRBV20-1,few,TGCAGTGCTAGTAGGGTGACGTTGAATGAGCAGTTCTTC,CSASRVTLNEQFF
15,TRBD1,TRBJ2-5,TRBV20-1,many,TGCAGCCCACAAAACAGGGGTGGTCACCAAGAGACCCAGTACTTC,CSPQNRGGHQETQYF
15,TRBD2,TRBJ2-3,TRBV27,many,TGTGCCAGCAGTTTACTAGCGGGGAGCACAGATACGCAGTATTTT,CASSLLAGSTDTQYF
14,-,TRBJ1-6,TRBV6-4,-,TGTGCCAGCAGTGAACGGTCTGATAATTCACCCCTCCACTTT,CASSERSDNSPLHF
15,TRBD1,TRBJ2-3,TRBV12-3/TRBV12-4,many,TGTGCCAGCAGTTCAGGGGGATCTTACACAGATACGCAGTATTTT,CASSSGGSYTDTQYF
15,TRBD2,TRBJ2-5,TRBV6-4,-,TGTGCCAGCAGTCCCGTAGCGGGGAATCAAGAGACCCAGTACTTC,CASSPVAGNQETQYF
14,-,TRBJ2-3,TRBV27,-,TGTGCCAGCACCCCAATCGCCTTACCAGATACGCAGTATTTT,CASTPIALPDTQYF
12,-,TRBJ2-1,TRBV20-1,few,TGCAGTGCCGGGGTGAAGCACAATGAGCAGTTCTTC,CSAGVKHNEQFF
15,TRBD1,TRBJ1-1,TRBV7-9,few,TGTGCCAGCAGCTTAGGAGGAGGGACAGGGGATGAAGCTTTCTTT,CASSLGGGTGDEAFF
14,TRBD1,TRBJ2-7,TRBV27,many,TGTGCCAGTTCCACCGGGACAGGGGGCTACGAGCAGTACTTC,CASSTGTGGYEQYF
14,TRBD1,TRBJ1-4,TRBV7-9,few,TGTGCCAGCAGCTTACAGGGGGAGGAGAAAAAACTGTTTTTT,CASSLQGEEKKLFF
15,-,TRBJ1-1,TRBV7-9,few,TGTGCCAGCAGCTTGAGTACGGGTGTGAACACTGAAGCTTTCTTT,CASSLSTGVNTEAFF
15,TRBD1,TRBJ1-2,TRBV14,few,TGTGCCAGCAGCCATGAAGGACAGGGGGTCTATGGCTACACCTTC,CASSHEGQGVYGYTF
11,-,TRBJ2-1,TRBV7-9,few,TGTGCCAGCAGCCTAAGGGGTGAGCAGTTCTTC,CASSLRGEQFF
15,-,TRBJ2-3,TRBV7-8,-,TGTGCCAGCAGCTTTCTGGGAGTGGGGGTAGATACGCAGTATTTT,CASSFLGVGVDTQYF
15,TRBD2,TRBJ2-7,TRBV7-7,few,TGTGCCAGCAGCACAGGGACTAGCGGGAGTAATGAGCAGTACTTC,CASSTGTSGSNEQYF
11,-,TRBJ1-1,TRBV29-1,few,TGCAGCGCCCCGGTCAGGGGTGAGGCTTTCTTT,CSAPVRGEAFF
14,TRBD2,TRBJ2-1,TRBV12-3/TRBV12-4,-,TGTGCCAGCAGAAGGACTAGCGGGGGGTTTGAGCAGTTCTTC,CASRRTSGGFEQFF
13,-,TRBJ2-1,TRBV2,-,TGTGCCAGCAGTGCGATTGGGGGACTTGAGCAGTTCTTC,CASSAIGGLEQFF
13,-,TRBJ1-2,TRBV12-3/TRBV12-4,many,TGTGCCAGCTCCCTAGGGGGGGGCTCGAGCTACACCTTC,CASSLGGGSSYTF
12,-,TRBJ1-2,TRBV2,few,TGTGCCACGCGACCGGGCAGAATCGAATACACCTTC,CATRPGRIEYTF
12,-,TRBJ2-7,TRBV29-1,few,TGCAGCATAAACGCAGGGTTATACGAGCAGTACTTC,CSINAGLYEQYF
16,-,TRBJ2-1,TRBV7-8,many,TGTGCCAGCAGCTTATTTGTGGCAAGCTCCTACAATGAGCAGTTCTTC,CASSLFVASSYNEQFF
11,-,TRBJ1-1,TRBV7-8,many,TGTGCCAGCAGCGAGAACACTGAAGCTTTCTTT,CASSENTEAFF
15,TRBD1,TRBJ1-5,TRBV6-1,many,TGTGCCAGCAGTGAATTTGAGGGGGCGGCTCAGCCCCAGCATTTT,CASSEFEGAAQPQHF
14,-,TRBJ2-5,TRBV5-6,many,TGTGCCAGCAGCGCTGCGATAGGGGAAGAGACCCAGTACTTC,CASSAAIGEETQYF
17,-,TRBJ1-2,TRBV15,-,TGTGCCACCAGTACTTATACCGGGCCCCCTGTCGGGCTTGGCTACACCTTC,CATSTYTGPPVGLGYTF
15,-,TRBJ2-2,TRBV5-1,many,TGCGCCAGCAGTCCCAGGGGTCCCAACACCGGGGAGCTGTTTTTT,CASSPRGPNTGELFF
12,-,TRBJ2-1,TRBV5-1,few,TGCGCCAGCAGTTATACCACGGGGCAGCAGTTCTTC,CASSYTTGQQFF
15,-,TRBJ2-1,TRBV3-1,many,TGTGCCAGCAGCCAAGAATTCGGCGTGGGCGATGAGCAGTTCTTC,CASSQEFGVGDEQFF
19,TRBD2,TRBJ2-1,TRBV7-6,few,TGTGCCAGCAGCCCATCCTCCATTTTCGCGGGAGGTTCCTACAATGAGCAGTTCTTC,CASSPSSIFAGGSYNEQFF
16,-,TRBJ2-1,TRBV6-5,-,TGTGCCAGCACTTTATCGGACGCTAGCTCCTACAATGAGCAGTTCTTC,CASTLSDASSYNEQFF
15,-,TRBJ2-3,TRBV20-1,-,TGCAGTGCTAGAGATTCTCGTCCGGGCACAGATACGCAGTATTTT,CSARDSRPGTDTQYF
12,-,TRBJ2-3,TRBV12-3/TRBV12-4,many,TGTGCCAGTTCGTTGGGCGGGGGCTCGGATTATTTT,CASSLGGGSDYF
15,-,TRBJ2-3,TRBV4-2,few,TGTGCCAGCAGCCAAGGCGGATTTCCAACAGATACGCAGTATTTT,CASSQGGFPTDTQYF
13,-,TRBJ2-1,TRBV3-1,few,TGTGCCAGCAGCCCAGGGGTCTACAATGAGCAGTTCTTC,CASSPGVYNEQFF
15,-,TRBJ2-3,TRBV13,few,TGTGCCAGCAGCTCCCAGGGGCAAAGCACAGATACGCAGTATTTT,CASSSQGQSTDTQYF
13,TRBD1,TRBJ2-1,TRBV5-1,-,TGCGCCAGCAGGGGGACAGGGTTCGATGAGCAGTTCTTC,CASRGTGFDEQFF
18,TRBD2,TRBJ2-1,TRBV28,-,TGTGCCAGCACCGATCCCGGGACTAGCGGGAGGGGAAACAATGAGCAGTTCTTC,CASTDPGTSGRGNNEQFF
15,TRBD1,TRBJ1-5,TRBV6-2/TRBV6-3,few,TGTGCCAGCAGTTACCTACAGGGGGCCGGGCAGCCCCAGCATTTT,CASSYLQGAGQPQHF
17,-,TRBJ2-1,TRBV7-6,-,TGTGCCAGCAGCTTAGGAGTTGGGGCAGGGAGGAACAATGAGCAGTTCTTC,CASSLGVGAGRNNEQFF